The sequence of this T cell receptor (beta chain) was determined in a study of control samples from healthy donors and cancer patients. V lost 0 bases to trimming and J lost 2 bases; unmatched junction nucleotides: 6. CDR3 length: 16 amino acids. CDR1 and CDR2 (germline): SGHNT, YYREEE (reference sequence). TCRdb's copy holds only in-frame clones and misses some; the assay was immunoSEQ multiplex PCR. Altogether 100,000 to 150,000 clones are present, around nine tenths being singletons, with the ten largest covering 2% to 3%. The receptor comes from a man between 18 and 35 years old in good health. Sequencing input: blood. V gene TRBV5-4 combines with J gene TRBJ2-5; 8 nucleotides agree with TRBD2. In DNA, the CDR3 is TGTGCCAGCAGCTTGGTGGCGGGGGGCCATCAAGAGACCCAGTACTTC. Its protein is CASSLVAGGHQETQYF.